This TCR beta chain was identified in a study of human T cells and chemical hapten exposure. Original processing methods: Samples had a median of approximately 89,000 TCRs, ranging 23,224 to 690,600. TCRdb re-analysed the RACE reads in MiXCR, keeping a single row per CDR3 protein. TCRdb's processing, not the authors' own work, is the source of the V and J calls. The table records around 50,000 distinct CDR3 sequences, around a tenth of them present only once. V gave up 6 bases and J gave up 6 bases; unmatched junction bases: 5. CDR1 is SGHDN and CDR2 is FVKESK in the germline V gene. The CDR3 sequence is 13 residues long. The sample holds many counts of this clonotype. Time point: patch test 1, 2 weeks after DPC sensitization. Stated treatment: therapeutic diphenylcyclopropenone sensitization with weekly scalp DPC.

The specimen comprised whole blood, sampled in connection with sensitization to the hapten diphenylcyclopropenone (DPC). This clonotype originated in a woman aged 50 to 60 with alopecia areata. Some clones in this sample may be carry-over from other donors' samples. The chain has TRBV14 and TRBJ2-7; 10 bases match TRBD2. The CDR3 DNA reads TGTGCCAGCAGTCCCGGACTAGCGGCCGAGCAGTACTTC. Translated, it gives CASSPGLAAEQYF.